This entry describes one T cell receptor (beta chain). Antigen specificity is unknown. V trimming: 2 bases; J trimming: 0 bases; junction bases outside the gene matches: 7. The germline V gene has CDR1 SGHAT and CDR2 FQNNGV. The CDR3 sequence is 16 residues long. This record belongs to a study of T cell responses to AZD1222 COVID-19 vaccine. Assay: immunoSEQ multiplex PCR; the TCRdb copy retains only in-frame clones and omits some. The table has roughly 70,000 clones, more than 75% seen once. Overall study results and limits: The donors showed a predominance of white British ancestry and of females, with possible underestimation of clonal diversity. Spike-specific TCR depth and breadth grew after two AZD1222 doses. CD4 TCRs associated with vaccination spanned spike, dominating at 160-218 and 743-854. Regions left unmutated in variants are reportedly the target of nearly half of spike-specific TCRs.

The clonotype originates from an adult who received the MenACWY meningococcal vaccine as a control. This sample comprised peripheral blood, obtained 28 days after the second dose of the MenACWY control vaccine. The chain uses TRBV11-2 and TRBJ2-7; 7 nucleotides agree with TRBD1. The CDR3 DNA reads TGTGCCAGCAGCTTAAAGGGGACAGACAACTCCTACGAGCAGTACTTC. This sequence encodes CASSLKGTDNSYEQYF.